The 19 T cell receptor beta chains below were found in one sample sequenced in a study of T cells in placental villitis. The immunoSEQ assay was v4. Produced via immunoSEQ multiplex PCR; TCRdb's table is partial and in-frame only. The top ten hold approximately 48% of the sample, which has about 2,500 clones, 82% seen once. The sequenced sample consisted of placental tissue containing maternal and fetal cells. These receptors were collected from a human patient with infectious villitis; the placental T cells may come from both mother and fetus.

The chain couples TRBV5-4 to TRBJ2-1; unclear D gene. The V end was cut by 1 base, the J end by 9 bases, with 14 bases between. The CDR3 contains 14 residues. Germline values: CDR1 SGHNT, CDR2 YYREEE (reference sequence). The CDR3 loop is CASSLWGRAREQFF. CDR3 nucleotide sequence: TGTGCCAGCAGCTTGTGGGGTAGAGCCCGTGAGCAGTTCTTC.

This chain uses TRBV6-4 with TRBJ2-3; possible D gene TRBD2, 6 bases. Per the germline V gene, CDR1 is MRHNA and CDR2 is SNTAGT. CDR3 size: 14 residues. V was trimmed by 2 bases and J by 0 bases, leaving 6 bases between them. This CDR3 reads CASSDGTSTDTQYF. The DNA for the CDR3 is TGTGCCAGCAGTGACGGGACTAGCACAGATACGCAGTATTTT.

J is TRBJ1-2 and V is TRBV2; no firm D call. Germline V gives CDR1 SNHLY, CDR2 FYNNEI. The CDR3 is 13 residues long. Trimming left V 3 bases short and J 1 base short, with 6 bases between. CDR3 sequence (DNA): TGTGCCAGCAGTGAGGGGTATAACTATGGCTACACCTTC. Its protein product is CASSEGYNYGYTF.

The CDR3 DNA follows: TGCGCCAGCAGCTTGTCAACGAACACTGAAGCTTTCTTT. Translating it yields CASSLSTNTEAFF. The chain has TRBV5-1 and TRBJ1-1, with D unclear. This CDR3 is 13 amino acids long. Between the trimmed V and J ends, which lost 1 base and 1 base, there was a span of 5 bases. The germline V gene has CDR1 SGHRS and CDR2 YFSETQ. Full variable domain (rest looked up from reference TRBV5-1 and TRBJ1-1): KAGVTQTPRYLIKTRGQQVTLSCSPISGHRSVSWYQQTPGQGLQFLFEYFSETQRNKGNFPGRFSGRQFSNSRSEMNVSTLELGDSALYLCASSLSTNTEAFFGQGTRLTVV.

The chain couples TRBV28 to TRBJ1-4; no clear D. In germline, CDR1 is MDHEN, CDR2 SYDVKM. CDR3 size: 14 residues. The V end lost 3 bases, the J end lost 3 bases, and 8 bases lay between the germline ends. The CDR3 sequence is CASSFPGANEKLFF. As DNA, the CDR3 is TGTGCCAGCAGTTTTCCTGGGGCTAATGAAAAACTGTTTTTT.

This clone was seen a handful of times. This chain uses TRBV6-5 with TRBJ1-6; 9 bases map to TRBD1. V dropped 1 base and J dropped 5; count of bases not matched to a gene: 0. The CDR3 runs to 15 residues. From germline, CDR1 is MNHEY and CDR2 SVGAGI. The CDR3 loop is CASSYYRGHNSPLHF. CDR3 nucleotides: TGTGCCAGCAGTTACTACAGGGGGCATAATTCACCCCTCCACTTT.

The chain carries TRBV19 and TRBJ1-2; 9 nucleotides match TRBD1. The J segment lost 7 bases and the V segment lost 3 bases, leaving 0 bases of the junction unmatched. Per germline, CDR1 LNHDA and CDR2 SQIVND (reference sequence). The CDR3 length is 12 residues. The chain's CDR3 is CASSMDRGGYTF. The CDR3 bases are TGTGCCAGTAGTATGGACAGGGGTGGCTACACCTTC.

This chain links TRBV28 with TRBJ2-7; D is possibly TRBD2 (6 bases). With 3 bases removed from V and 3 bases from J, the gap between germline ends came to 15 bases. The germline CDR1 and CDR2 sequences are MDHEN and SYDVKM. This CDR3 comprises 15 residues. DNA for the CDR3: TGTGCCAGCAGTTTTAGGAGGGCTCCTGGCTACGAGCAGTACTTC. Amino acids: CASSFRRAPGYEQYF. Together with reference TRBV28 and TRBJ2-7, the CDR3 gives the full variable domain: DVKVTQSSRYLVKRTGEKVFLECVQDMDHENMFWYRQDPGLGLRLIYFSYDVKMKEKGDIPEGYSVSREKKERFSLILESASTNQTSMYLCASSFRRAPGYEQYFGPGTRLTVT.

The V and J genes are TRBV19 and TRBJ1-2; a possible D gene is TRBD1 (5 bases). The ends were cut back, 5 bases at V and 10 bases at J, with 14 bases in the middle. The CDR3 runs to 12 residues. From germline, CDR1 is LNHDA and CDR2 SQIVND (reference sequence). The CDR3 coding sequence is TGTGCCAGTAGTTTGGGGCTTCGGTCCTACACCTTC. Translating it yields CASSLGLRSYTF.

The chain employs TRBV19 and TRBJ1-3; possible D gene TRBD1, 5 bases. The V end was cut by 5 bases, the J end by 4 bases, with 9 bases between. The CDR3 sequence is 13 residues long. The germline V gene encodes CDR1 LNHDA and CDR2 SQIVND (reference sequence). In DNA, the CDR3 is TGTGCCAGTAGTCAAAACAGGGGAAACACCATATATTTT. This translates into CASSQNRGNTIYF.

The chain joins TRBV14 to TRBJ1-1; D call uncertain. Trimming took off 3 bases at V and 1 base at J, with 6 bases between the two ends. From germline, CDR1 is SGHDN and CDR2 FVKESK. The CDR3 is 13 residues long. The CDR3 DNA reads as TGTGCCAGCAGCCACGGACCGAACACTGAAGCTTTCTTT. Translating it yields CASSHGPNTEAFF.

This rearrangement joins TRBV3-1 (or the pseudogene TRBV3-2) to TRBJ1-2; D gene ambiguous. This CDR3 comprises 14 residues. Trimming removed 0 bases from V and 5 bases from J, with 10 bases in between. Germline CDR1 is LGHDT and CDR2 is YNNKEL (reference sequence). The CDR3 coding sequence is TGTGCCAGCAGCCAAGAGTTCCAGTCGTATGGCTACACCTTC. Protein: CASSQEFQSYGYTF.

V gene TRBV7-2 combines with J gene TRBJ1-5; 7 nucleotides align to TRBD1. Germline CDR1 reads SGHTA; CDR2 reads FQGNSA. Trimming at V came to 5 bases and at J to 1 base, leaving 2 bases not matched to a gene. The length of the CDR3 is 14 residues. CDR3 nucleotides: TGTGCCAGCAGCACGACAGGGAGCAATCAGCCCCAGCATTTT. Residues: CASSTTGSNQPQHF.

V usage is TRBV5-1 and J usage is TRBJ1-2, with 7 bases fitting TRBD1. Germline V CDR1 and CDR2: SGHRS, YFSETQ. This CDR3 has 13 amino acids. J lost 4 bases, V lost 4 bases, and 4 bases had no gene match. In DNA form, the CDR3 reads TGCGCCAGCAGCCAAGAGGGGGCCTATGGCTACACCTTC. Its protein is CASSQEGAYGYTF.

This chain uses TRBV7-2 with TRBJ2-1; 7 bases are a match to TRBD1. This CDR3 is 16 amino acids long. Looked up from germline, CDR1 is SGHTA and CDR2 is FQGNSA. V lost 5 bases, J lost 3 bases, and 10 bases stayed unmatched. The CDR3 DNA sequence: TGTGCCAGCAGCCGCTCCCCCGGGACAGTCTACAATGAGCAGTTCTTC. Translation: CASSRSPGTVYNEQFF.

The chain couples TRBV30 to TRBJ2-3, with TRBD1 matching over 9 bases. With V trimmed by 4 bases and J by 5 bases, 10 bases remained unmatched. Germline V gene sequence: CDR1 GTSNPN, CDR2 SVGIG (reference sequence). CDR3 length equals 15 residues. The CDR3 DNA is TGTGCCTGGACCCAGAAACAGGGGGCCGGAGATACGCAGTATTTT. Its translation is CAWTQKQGAGDTQYF.

This clone was found once. The rearrangement links TRBV5-1 to TRBJ1-2, with D hard to call. Trimming left V 2 bases short and J 3 bases short, with 8 bases between. CDR1 and CDR2 from the germline V gene are SGHRS and YFSETQ. CDR3 size: 13 residues. CDR3 sequence (DNA): TGCGCCAGCAGCTTCCCAGAATACTATGGCTACACCTTC. It is translated as CASSFPEYYGYTF.

CDR3: CASSYRDYNEQFF. The CDR3, as DNA: TGTGCCAGCAGTTACCGGGACTACAATGAGCAGTTCTTC. This chain uses TRBV6-6 with TRBJ2-1, with a tentative D call TRBD2 (5 bases). Germline CDR1 and CDR2: MNHNY and SVGAGI (reference sequence). With 2 bases removed from V and 3 bases from J, the gap between germline ends came to 5 bases. The CDR3 is 13 residues long.

In this sample, this clone turned up a few times. This chain joins TRBV7-9 and TRBJ1-3, with a possible D match to TRBD1 (6 bases). Trimming took 5 bases from V and 9 from J, leaving 8 bases between them. The CDR3 is made up of 11 amino acids. Germline V gene sequence: CDR1 SEHNR, CDR2 FQNEAQ (reference sequence). The CDR3 DNA sequence: TGTGCCAGCAGCCGAGGGGGCACCATATATTTT. Its protein product is CASSRGGTIYF.